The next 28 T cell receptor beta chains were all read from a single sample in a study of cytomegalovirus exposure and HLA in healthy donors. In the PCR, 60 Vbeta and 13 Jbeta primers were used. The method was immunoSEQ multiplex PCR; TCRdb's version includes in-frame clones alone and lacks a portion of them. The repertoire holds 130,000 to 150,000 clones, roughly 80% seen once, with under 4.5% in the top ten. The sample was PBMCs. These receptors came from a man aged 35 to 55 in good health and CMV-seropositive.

In DNA form, the CDR3 reads TGTGCCAGCAGTTACGGGAACAATGAGCAGTTCTTC. As protein: CASSYGNNEQFF. The chain is built from TRBV2 and TRBJ2-1; D possibly corresponds to TRBD2 (5 bases). Germline V gene data show CDR1 as SNHLY and CDR2 as FYNNEI. This CDR3 region has 12 residues. Trimming stripped 5 bases from V and 5 bases from J, with 7 bases between.

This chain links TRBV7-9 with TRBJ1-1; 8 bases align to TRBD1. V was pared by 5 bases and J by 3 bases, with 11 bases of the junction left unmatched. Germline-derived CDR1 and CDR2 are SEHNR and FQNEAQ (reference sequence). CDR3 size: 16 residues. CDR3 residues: CASSIGQGEFDTEAFF. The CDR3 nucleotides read TGTGCCAGCAGCATTGGACAGGGCGAATTCGACACTGAAGCTTTCTTT.

The CDR3 DNA reads TGTGCCAGCGGGGGACAGGGAGTGGAAAAACTGTTTTTT. Amino acid sequence: CASGGQGVEKLFF. The V gene is TRBV5-6, the J gene TRBJ1-4; TRBD1 matches at 9 bases. The CDR3 consists of 13 residues. The J segment lost 8 bases and the V segment lost 7 bases, leaving 6 bases of the junction unmatched. The germline gives CDR1 SGHDT, CDR2 YYEEEE.

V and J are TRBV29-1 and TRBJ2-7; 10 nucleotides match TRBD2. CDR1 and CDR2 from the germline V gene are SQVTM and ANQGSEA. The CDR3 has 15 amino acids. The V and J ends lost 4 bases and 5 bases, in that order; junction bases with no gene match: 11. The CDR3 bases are TGCAGCGTTGGGGGACTAGCGACCCGTCGGGACGAGCAGTACTTC. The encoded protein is CSVGGLATRRDEQYF.

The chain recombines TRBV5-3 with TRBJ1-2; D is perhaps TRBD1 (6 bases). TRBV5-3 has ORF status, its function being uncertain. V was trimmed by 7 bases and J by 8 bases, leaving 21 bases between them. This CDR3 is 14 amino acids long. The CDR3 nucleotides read TGTGCCAGAGTGAGGACAGCACCGTCGGGGGGCTACACCTTC. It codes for CARVRTAPSGGYTF.

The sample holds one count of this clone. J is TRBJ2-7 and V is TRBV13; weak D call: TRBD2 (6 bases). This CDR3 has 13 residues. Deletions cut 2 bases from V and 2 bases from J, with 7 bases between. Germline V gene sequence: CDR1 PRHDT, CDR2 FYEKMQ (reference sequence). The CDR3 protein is CASSLTGAYEQYF. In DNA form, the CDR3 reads TGTGCCAGCAGCTTAACGGGGGCCTACGAGCAGTACTTC.

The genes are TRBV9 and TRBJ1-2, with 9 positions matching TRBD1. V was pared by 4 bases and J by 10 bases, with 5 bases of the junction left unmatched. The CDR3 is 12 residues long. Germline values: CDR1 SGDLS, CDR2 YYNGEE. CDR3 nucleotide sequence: TGTGCCAGCAGCCCCCGGACAGGGGACTACACCTTC. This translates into CASSPRTGDYTF.

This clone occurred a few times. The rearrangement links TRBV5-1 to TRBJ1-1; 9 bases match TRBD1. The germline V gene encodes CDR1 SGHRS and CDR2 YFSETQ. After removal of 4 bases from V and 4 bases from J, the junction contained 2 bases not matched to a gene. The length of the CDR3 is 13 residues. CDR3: CASSRQGVTEAFF. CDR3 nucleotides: TGCGCCAGCAGCCGACAGGGGGTCACTGAAGCTTTCTTT.

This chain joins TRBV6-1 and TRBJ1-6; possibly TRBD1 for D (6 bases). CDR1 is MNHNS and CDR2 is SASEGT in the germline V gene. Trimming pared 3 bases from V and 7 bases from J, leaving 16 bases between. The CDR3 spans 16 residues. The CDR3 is CASSDRPTRGNSPLHF. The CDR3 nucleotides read TGTGCCAGCAGTGACAGACCGACCAGGGGCAATTCACCCCTCCACTTT.

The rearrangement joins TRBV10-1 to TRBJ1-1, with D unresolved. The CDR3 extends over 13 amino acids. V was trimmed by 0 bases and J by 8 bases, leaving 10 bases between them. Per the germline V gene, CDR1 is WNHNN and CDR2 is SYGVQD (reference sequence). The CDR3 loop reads CASSESEGFEAFF. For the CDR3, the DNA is TGCGCCAGCAGTGAGTCGGAGGGTTTCGAAGCTTTCTTT.

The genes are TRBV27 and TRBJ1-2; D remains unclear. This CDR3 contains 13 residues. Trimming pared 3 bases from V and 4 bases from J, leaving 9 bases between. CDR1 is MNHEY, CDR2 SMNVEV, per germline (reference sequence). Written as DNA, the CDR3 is TGTGCCAGCAGTTTTTCCATCAGCTATGGCTACACCTTC. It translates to CASSFSISYGYTF.

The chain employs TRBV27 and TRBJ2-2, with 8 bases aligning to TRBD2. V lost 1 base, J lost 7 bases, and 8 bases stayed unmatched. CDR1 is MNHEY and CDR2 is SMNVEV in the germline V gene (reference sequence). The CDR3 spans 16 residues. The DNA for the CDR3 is TGTGCCAGCAGTTTATGGCCGGGAGGGCCTGTCGGGGAGCTGTTTTTT. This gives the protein CASSLWPGGPVGELFF.

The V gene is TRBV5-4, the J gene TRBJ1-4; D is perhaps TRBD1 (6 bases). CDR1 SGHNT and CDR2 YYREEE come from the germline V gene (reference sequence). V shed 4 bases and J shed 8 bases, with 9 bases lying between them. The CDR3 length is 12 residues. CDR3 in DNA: TGTGCCAGCAGCCCAGACAGGGAAAAACTGTTTTTT. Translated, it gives CASSPDREKLFF.

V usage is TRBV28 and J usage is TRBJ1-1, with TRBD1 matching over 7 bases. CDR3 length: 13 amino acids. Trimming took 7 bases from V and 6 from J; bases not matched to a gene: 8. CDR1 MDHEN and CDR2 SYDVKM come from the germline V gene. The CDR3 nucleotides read TGTGCCAGCACCTGGCCCCAGGGGGCTGAAGCTTTCTTT. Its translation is CASTWPQGAEAFF.

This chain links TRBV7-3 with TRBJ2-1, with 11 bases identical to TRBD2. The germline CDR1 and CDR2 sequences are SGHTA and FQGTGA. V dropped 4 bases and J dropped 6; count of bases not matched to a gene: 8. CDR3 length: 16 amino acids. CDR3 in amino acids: CASSSRLAGGPNEQFF. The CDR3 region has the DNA TGTGCCAGCAGCTCCCGGCTAGCGGGGGGCCCCAATGAGCAGTTCTTC.

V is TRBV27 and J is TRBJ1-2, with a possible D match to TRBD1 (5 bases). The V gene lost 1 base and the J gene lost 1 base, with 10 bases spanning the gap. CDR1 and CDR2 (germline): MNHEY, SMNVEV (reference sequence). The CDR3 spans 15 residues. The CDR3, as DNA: TGTGCCAGCAGTTTATATCCCGGGGGTAACTATGGCTACACCTTC. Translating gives CASSLYPGGNYGYTF.

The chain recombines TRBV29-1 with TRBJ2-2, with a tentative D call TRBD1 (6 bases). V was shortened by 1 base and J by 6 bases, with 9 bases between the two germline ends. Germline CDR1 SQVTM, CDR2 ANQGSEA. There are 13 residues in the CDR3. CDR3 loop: CSVEASGAGELFF. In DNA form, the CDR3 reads TGCAGCGTTGAAGCGTCAGGGGCCGGGGAGCTGTTTTTT.

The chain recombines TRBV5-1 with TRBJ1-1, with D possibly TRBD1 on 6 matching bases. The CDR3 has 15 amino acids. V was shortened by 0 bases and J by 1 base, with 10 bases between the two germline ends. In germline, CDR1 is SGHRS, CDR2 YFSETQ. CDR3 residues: CASSLAGGANTEAFF. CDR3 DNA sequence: TGCGCCAGCAGCTTGGCGGGGGGGGCGAACACTGAAGCTTTCTTT.

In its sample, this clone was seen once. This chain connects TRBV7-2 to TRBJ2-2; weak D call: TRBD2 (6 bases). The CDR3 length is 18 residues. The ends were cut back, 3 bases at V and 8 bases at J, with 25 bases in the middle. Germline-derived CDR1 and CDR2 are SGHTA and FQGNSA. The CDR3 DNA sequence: TGTGCCAGCAGCTTTGGGGCCGCGGGGTCATTTCGGACTGGGGAGCTGTTTTTT. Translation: CASSFGAAGSFRTGELFF.

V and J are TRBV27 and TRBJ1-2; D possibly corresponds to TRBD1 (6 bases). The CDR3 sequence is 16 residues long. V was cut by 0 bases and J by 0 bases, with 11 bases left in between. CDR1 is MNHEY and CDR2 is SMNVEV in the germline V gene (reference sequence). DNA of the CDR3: TGTGCCAGCAGTTTATCGAGGGACACTTCTAACTATGGCTACACCTTC. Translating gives CASSLSRDTSNYGYTF.

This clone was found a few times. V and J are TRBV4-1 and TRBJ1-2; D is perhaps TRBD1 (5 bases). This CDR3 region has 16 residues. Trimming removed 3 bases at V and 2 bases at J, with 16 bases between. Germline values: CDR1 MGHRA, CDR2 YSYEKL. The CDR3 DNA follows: TGCGCCAGCAGCCACCCTACCGGGCGACAGAACTATGGCTACACCTTC. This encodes CASSHPTGRQNYGYTF.

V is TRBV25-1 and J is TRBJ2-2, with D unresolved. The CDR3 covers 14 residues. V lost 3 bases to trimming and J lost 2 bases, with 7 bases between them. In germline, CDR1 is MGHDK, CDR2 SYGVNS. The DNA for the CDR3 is TGTGCCAGCAGTGATCGGGTTAACACCGGGGAGCTGTTTTTT. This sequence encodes CASSDRVNTGELFF.

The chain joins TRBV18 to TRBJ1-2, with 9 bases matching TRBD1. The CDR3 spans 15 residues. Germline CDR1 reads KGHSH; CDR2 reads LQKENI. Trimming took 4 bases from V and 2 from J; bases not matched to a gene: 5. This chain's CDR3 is CASSQGQGENYGYTF. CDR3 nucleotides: TGTGCCAGCTCACAGGGACAGGGAGAAAACTATGGCTACACCTTC. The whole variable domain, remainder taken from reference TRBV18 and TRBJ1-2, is NAGVMQNPRHLVRRRGQEARLRCSPMKGHSHVYWYRQLPEEGLKFMVYLQKENIIDESGMPKERFSAEFPKEGPSILRIQQVVRGDSAAYFCASSQGQGENYGYTFGSGTRLTVV.

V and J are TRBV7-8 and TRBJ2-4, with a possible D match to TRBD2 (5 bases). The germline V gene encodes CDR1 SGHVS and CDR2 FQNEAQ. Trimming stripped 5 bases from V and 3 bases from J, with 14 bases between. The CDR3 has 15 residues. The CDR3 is CASSVLGRGKNIQYF. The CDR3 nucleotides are TGTGCCAGCAGCGTCCTCGGTCGGGGCAAAAACATTCAGTACTTC.

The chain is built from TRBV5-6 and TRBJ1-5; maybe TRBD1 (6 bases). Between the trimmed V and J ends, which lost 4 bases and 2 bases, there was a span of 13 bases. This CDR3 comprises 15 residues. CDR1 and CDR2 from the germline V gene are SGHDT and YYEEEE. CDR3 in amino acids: CASSQTGLGNQPQHF. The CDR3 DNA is TGTGCCAGCAGCCAAACAGGGTTGGGCAATCAGCCCCAGCATTTT.

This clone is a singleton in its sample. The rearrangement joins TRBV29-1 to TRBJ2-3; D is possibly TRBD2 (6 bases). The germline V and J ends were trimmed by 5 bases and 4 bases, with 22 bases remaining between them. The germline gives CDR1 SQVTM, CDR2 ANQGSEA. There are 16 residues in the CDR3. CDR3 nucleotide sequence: TGCAGCGTTCAAACTAGGAGGAGGGAGGTCCCAGATACGCAGTATTTT. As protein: CSVQTRRREVPDTQYF.

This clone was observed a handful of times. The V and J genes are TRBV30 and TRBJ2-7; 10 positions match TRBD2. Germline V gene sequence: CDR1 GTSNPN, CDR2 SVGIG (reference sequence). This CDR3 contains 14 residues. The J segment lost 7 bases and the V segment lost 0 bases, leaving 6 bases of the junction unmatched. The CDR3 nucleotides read TGTGCCTGGAGTGTGCTAGCGGGAGCTCGGGAGCAGTACTTC. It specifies CAWSVLAGAREQYF.

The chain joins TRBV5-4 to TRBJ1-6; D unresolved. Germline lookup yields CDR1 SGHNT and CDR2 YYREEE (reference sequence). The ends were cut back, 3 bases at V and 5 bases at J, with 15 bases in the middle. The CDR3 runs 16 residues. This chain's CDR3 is CASSSVAQRNNSPLHF. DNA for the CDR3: TGTGCCAGCAGCTCGGTGGCACAGAGAAATAATTCACCCCTCCACTTT.